The source of this T cell receptor (beta chain) is a study of control samples from healthy donors and cancer patients. Some clones are missing from TCRdb's copy, which holds only in-frame ones; the method was immunoSEQ multiplex PCR. The table shows 120,000 or so clones, with 91% occurring only once. CDR3 length: 14 residues. CDR1 is SGHDT and CDR2 is YYEEEE in the germline V gene. The V and J ends lost 0 bases and 1 base respectively, with 7 bases between them. Sequenced input: blood. This chain joins TRBV5-6 and TRBJ1-1; D remains ambiguous. The clonotype was recovered from a man younger than 35 in good health. CDR3 DNA sequence: TGTGCCAGCAGCTTGGGCGTTCGGAACACTGAAGCTTTCTTT. Its translation is CASSLGVRNTEAFF.